The present entry profiles one T cell receptor beta chain with its context. The CDR3 runs 15 residues. V was trimmed by 7 bases and J by 4 bases, leaving 17 bases between them. The germline CDR1 and CDR2 sequences are SGHAT and FQNNGV. In the PCR, 60 Vbeta and 13 Jbeta primers were used. Profiling relied on immunoSEQ multiplex PCR, and the TCRdb table lists in-frame clones only, not all of them. The sample has approximately 210,000 clones, more than 75% seen once; the top ten hold over 1%. The data originate from a study of cytomegalovirus exposure and HLA in healthy donors. Background on the study: About four fifths of roughly 400 genotyped donors fell in the Caucasian-associated ancestry cluster.

The chain carries TRBV11-2 and TRBJ2-1, with D possibly TRBD1 on 5 matching bases. The receptor was isolated from a man aged 30-40 years in good health and CMV-seronegative. Sequenced material: PBMCs. CDR3 in amino acids: CASKQALDAYNEQFF. The CDR3 nucleotides read TGTGCCAGCAAACAGGCCCTTGACGCATACAATGAGCAGTTCTTC.